This TCR beta chain was obtained from a study of response to subunit inactivated influenza vaccine. This clonotype has at least ten counts. The V and J ends lost 5 bases and 4 bases, in that order; junction bases with no gene match: 7. The CDR3 loop spans 14 amino acids. One entry per CDR3 protein, called by TCRdb with MiXCR from the RT-PCR reads. The table shows around 520,000 distinct CDR3 sequences, with about 10% occurring only once. This clonotype was obtained from a man in his forties or fifties who received an inactivated influenza vaccine. The rearrangement joins TRBV12-3 or TRBV12-4 to TRBJ1-2; 7 nucleotides line up with TRBD1. Here the sequenced sample was PBMCs from blood, taken on the day of vaccination. Written as DNA, the CDR3 is TGTGCCAGCAGTCTACAGGGGATTGCCTATGGCTACACCTTC. It encodes CASSLQGIAYGYTF.